One sample yielded the 32 T cell receptor beta chains listed below, sequenced in a study of response to subunit inactivated influenza vaccine. Using its own MiXCR run on the RT-PCR reads, TCRdb lists one record per CDR3 protein. The data contain about half a million distinct CDR3 sequences, 11% of them singletons. The material sequenced was PBMCs from blood, taken about 40 days after vaccination. The receptor source for this set is a man aged 50 to 60 who received an inactivated influenza vaccine.

The rearrangement uses TRBV20-1 and TRBJ1-1; no clear D. Germline CDR1 reads DFQATT; CDR2 reads SNEGSKA (reference sequence). The germline V and J ends were trimmed by 1 base and 0 bases, with 6 bases remaining between them. CDR3 length: 13 residues. Here the CDR3 reads CSARGWLNTEAFF. For the CDR3, the DNA is TGCAGTGCTAGAGGGTGGTTGAACACTGAAGCTTTCTTT.

The gene calls are TRBV7-8 and TRBJ2-7, with D maybe TRBD2 (5 bases). This CDR3 spans 15 amino acids. Germline CDR1 is SGHVS and CDR2 is FQNEAQ. The V end was cut by 0 bases, the J end by 3 bases, with 12 bases between. CDR3 amino acids: CASSLARVLHYEQYF. DNA of the CDR3: TGTGCCAGCAGCTTAGCGCGGGTCTTGCACTACGAGCAGTACTTC.

The sample holds a few counts of this clonotype. The rearrangement joins TRBV20-1 to TRBJ1-2; 8 bases are shared with TRBD1. The CDR3 loop spans 13 amino acids. The V and J ends lost 7 bases and 4 bases, in that order; junction bases with no gene match: 8. Germline loops: CDR1 DFQATT, CDR2 SNEGSKA (reference sequence). CDR3 DNA: TGCAGTGTCTCGGGACAGGCTTTCTATGGCTACACCTTC. Protein product: CSVSGQAFYGYTF.

The chain carries TRBV6-2 or TRBV6-3 and TRBJ2-1; 7 nucleotides line up with TRBD2. The V segment lost 0 bases and the J segment 2 bases; nucleotides outside the gene matches: 7. The CDR3 has 17 amino acids. Germline CDR1 is MNHEY and CDR2 is SVGEGT. In DNA form, the CDR3 reads TGTGCCAGCAGTTACTCACCCGGGACTACCCCCTACAATGAGCAGTTCTTC. Translation: CASSYSPGTTPYNEQFF.

The rearrangement links TRBV6-2 or TRBV6-3 to TRBJ1-1; possibly TRBD1 for D (5 bases). Trimming took 8 bases from V and 5 from J, leaving 18 bases between them. CDR3 length: 14 residues. The germline V gene encodes CDR1 MNHEY and CDR2 SVGEGT. The CDR3 sequence: CASRSGGRWTEAFF. The CDR3 DNA follows: TGTGCCAGCCGTAGTGGGGGTCGGTGGACTGAAGCTTTCTTT.

This clonotype was counted only a few times. The V and J genes are TRBV4-2 and TRBJ2-7, with 11 bases that match TRBD1. V lost 3 bases, J lost 6 bases, and 10 bases stayed unmatched. The CDR3 contains 16 residues. CDR1 and CDR2 from the germline V gene are LGHNA and YNFKEQ. CDR3 DNA sequence: TGTGCCAGCAGCCAGAGTCCGGGACAGGGGGATTTCGAGCAGTACTTC. Translating gives CASSQSPGQGDFEQYF.

V usage is TRBV5-5 and J usage is TRBJ1-1; unclear D gene. CDR1 and CDR2 from the germline V gene are SGHKS and YYEKEE (reference sequence). Trimming stripped 0 bases from V and 5 bases from J, with 11 bases between. This CDR3 has 14 residues. CDR3 sequence reads: CASSLAWVGTEAFF. DNA for the CDR3: TGTGCCAGCAGCTTGGCATGGGTGGGGACTGAAGCTTTCTTT.

This clonotype was counted only a few times. The chain couples TRBV4-3 to TRBJ2-7; possibly TRBD1 or TRBD2 for D (5 bases each). The length of the CDR3 is 16 residues. The V and J ends lost 4 bases and 1 base respectively, with 17 bases between them. Per the germline V gene, CDR1 is LGHNA and CDR2 is YSLEER. This CDR3 reads CASSLLVGDRSYEQYF. The CDR3 coding sequence is TGCGCCAGCAGCCTCCTCGTGGGGGACCGATCCTACGAGCAGTACTTC.

This clonotype was seen repeatedly, ten times or more. The V gene is TRBV13, the J gene TRBJ2-1; D not certain. Trimming removed 5 bases from V and 4 bases from J, with 12 bases in between. Germline-derived CDR1 and CDR2 are PRHDT and FYEKMQ (reference sequence). The CDR3 loop spans 14 amino acids. DNA of the CDR3: TGTGCCAGCAGCCCCGTGAAGGGTTACAATGAGCAGTTCTTC. Translated, it gives CASSPVKGYNEQFF.

This clonotype has more than one count but fewer than ten. J is TRBJ2-7 and V is TRBV4-3, with a weak D call TRBD2 (5 bases). Germline CDR1 and CDR2: LGHNA and YSLEER. Deletions cut 3 bases from V and 4 bases from J, with 13 bases between. The CDR3 runs 14 residues. CDR3 region: CASSHGWGEYEQYF. The CDR3 DNA reads as TGCGCCAGCAGCCATGGGTGGGGAGAATACGAGCAGTACTTC.

This clonotype was detected ten times or more. This rearrangement joins TRBV10-3 to TRBJ2-2; 8 bases align to TRBD1. This CDR3 is 15 amino acids long. J gave up 4 bases and V 4 bases, and 5 bases lay outside the gene matches. Germline V gene lookup returns CDR1 ENHRY and CDR2 SYGVKD. This chain's CDR3 is CAISGTGIGTGELFF. CDR3 in DNA: TGTGCCATCAGTGGGACAGGGATTGGCACCGGGGAGCTGTTTTTT.

This clonotype showed up just a few times. The V and J genes are TRBV20-1 and TRBJ2-5; tentatively, D is TRBD1 or TRBD2 (5 bases each). Germline V lookup: CDR1 DFQATT, CDR2 SNEGSKA (reference sequence). CDR3 size: 14 residues. Deletions cut 2 bases from V and 5 bases from J, with 15 bases between. The CDR3 bases are TGCAGTGCTAGACGAGGTCAGGGACGGGAGACCCAGTACTTC. Its protein is CSARRGQGRETQYF.

This clonotype was detected only a few times. The CDR3: CSADSGNEKLFF. The CDR3, as DNA: TGCAGTGCGGACAGCGGCAATGAAAAACTGTTTTTT. The V and J genes are TRBV20-1 and TRBJ1-4, with D perhaps TRBD1 (6 bases). Germline CDR1 DFQATT, CDR2 SNEGSKA (reference sequence). There are 12 residues in the CDR3. V lost 6 bases, J lost 5 bases, and 10 bases lay in between.

There are a few counts of this clonotype. V gene TRBV9 combines with J gene TRBJ2-2; D unresolved. Per the germline V gene, CDR1 is SGDLS and CDR2 is YYNGEE. V lost 4 bases and J 1 base, leaving 5 bases between the germline ends. This CDR3 is 13 amino acids long. The CDR3 reads CASSTKNTGELFF. CDR3 nucleotide sequence: TGTGCCAGCAGCACCAAGAACACCGGGGAGCTGTTTTTT.

V usage is TRBV3-1 and J usage is TRBJ2-3; 12 bases agree with TRBD2. Germline CDR1 and CDR2: LGHDT and YNNKEL (reference sequence). J gave up 6 bases and V 3 bases, and 7 bases lay outside the gene matches. The CDR3 has 16 residues. The CDR3 DNA reads TGTGCCAGCAGCCAGCACCTAGCGGGAGGGTATGATACGCAGTATTTT. Translation gives CASSQHLAGGYDTQYF.

V gene TRBV4-2 combines with J gene TRBJ2-1; 7 bases fit TRBD2. V was clipped by 1 base and J by 7 bases; unmatched bases: 7. CDR3 size: 15 residues. Germline V gene sequence: CDR1 LGHNA, CDR2 YNFKEQ. CDR3: CASSQASLGGNEQFF. The CDR3 nucleotides read TGTGCCAGCAGCCAAGCGTCCTTGGGAGGGAATGAGCAGTTCTTC.

The CDR3 region is CASSVAHGDNEQFF. The CDR3 DNA follows: TGTGCCAGCAGCGTAGCCCACGGAGACAATGAGCAGTTCTTC. The chain is built from TRBV9 and TRBJ2-1; D not certain. The CDR3 is 14 residues long. The germline CDR1 and CDR2 sequences are SGDLS and YYNGEE. Trimming removed 0 bases from V and 5 bases from J, with 9 bases in between.

In this sample, this clonotype turned up a few times. The rearrangement uses TRBV14 and TRBJ2-1, with TRBD2 identical over 10 bases. The V and J ends lost 1 base and 7 bases, in that order; junction bases with no gene match: 13. CDR3 length: 18 amino acids. Germline lookup yields CDR1 SGHDN and CDR2 FVKESK. This CDR3 is CASSQVASGRAPWNEQFF. Written as DNA, the CDR3 is TGTGCCAGCAGCCAAGTGGCCAGCGGGAGGGCCCCATGGAATGAGCAGTTCTTC. Full variable domain (remainder filled in from reference TRBV14 and TRBJ2-1): EAGVTQFPSHSVIEKGQTVTLRCDPISGHDNLYWYRRVMGKEIKFLLHFVKESKQDESGMPNNRFLAERTGGTYSTLKVQPAELEDSGVYFCASSQVASGRAPWNEQFFGPGTRLTVL.

This clonotype was detected many times. This chain uses TRBV12-3 or TRBV12-4 with TRBJ2-1; TRBD2 aligns across 12 bases. This CDR3 is built from 15 residues. V was clipped by 5 bases and J by 7 bases; unmatched bases: 6. For the CDR3, the DNA is TGTGCCAGCAGTACGAGGACTAGCGGGATGAATGAGCAGTTCTTC. Amino acid sequence: CASSTRTSGMNEQFF.

A few counts support this clonotype. The V and J genes are TRBV7-3 and TRBJ2-3; D not resolved. The germline V gene has CDR1 SGHTA and CDR2 FQGTGA. V was trimmed by 5 bases and J by 5 bases, leaving 11 bases between them. The length of the CDR3 is 13 residues. The CDR3 protein is CASSASRRDTQYF. The CDR3 region has the DNA TGTGCCAGCAGCGCCTCTCGGAGAGATACGCAGTATTTT.

This clonotype was seen only a few times. The chain joins TRBV9 to TRBJ2-5; 10 positions agree with TRBD2. This CDR3 comprises 16 residues. Germline assignment: CDR1 SGDLS and CDR2 YYNGEE. Losses at the gene ends were 0 bases for V and 5 bases for J; bases not matched to a gene: 7. The CDR3 DNA sequence: TGTGCCAGCAGCGTAGGAGGTAGCGGGGGGTGGGAGACCCAGTACTTC. Residues: CASSVGGSGGWETQYF.

This clonotype was found a few times. The chain has TRBV11-2 and TRBJ2-5, with 7 bases that match TRBD1. The CDR3 length is 16 residues. The germline gives CDR1 SGHAT, CDR2 FQNNGV. The V and J ends lost 7 bases and 0 bases, in that order; junction bases with no gene match: 11. For the CDR3, the DNA is TGTGCCAGCACCCGCTTGGCAGGGGGTAACCAAGAGACCCAGTACTTC. It is translated as CASTRLAGGNQETQYF.

Many counts were recorded for this clonotype. This chain connects TRBV4-2 to TRBJ2-7; tentative D call: TRBD1 (7 bases). Germline V gene lookup returns CDR1 LGHNA and CDR2 YNFKEQ. V lost 1 base and J lost 3, with 13 bases in between. CDR3 length: 15 amino acids. The CDR3 DNA is TGTGCCAGCAGCCAAGGCGGCAGGGGGGACTACGAGCAGTACTTC. Encoded protein: CASSQGGRGDYEQYF.

Many counts were recorded for this clonotype. This chain joins TRBV3-1 and TRBJ2-2; D is undetermined. V shed 1 base and J shed 9 bases, with 9 bases lying between them. The CDR3 has 13 residues. Germline loops: CDR1 LGHDT, CDR2 YNNKEL (reference sequence). This chain's CDR3 is CASSQAGFRELFF. CDR3 nucleotides: TGTGCCAGCAGCCAAGCTGGGTTTCGGGAGCTGTTTTTT.

The rearrangement joins TRBV28 to TRBJ2-5, with 10 bases fitting TRBD1. CDR1 and CDR2 from the germline V gene are MDHEN and SYDVKM. Trimming cost V 6 bases and J 3 bases; bases outside gene matches: 10. The CDR3 is 16 amino acids. CDR3 protein: CASSPVSGTGEETQYF. DNA for the CDR3: TGTGCCAGCAGCCCCGTCTCCGGGACAGGGGAAGAGACCCAGTACTTC.

This clonotype was counted a few times. The chain joins TRBV6-2 or TRBV6-3 to TRBJ2-3; no firm D call. This CDR3 region has 13 residues. Trimming left V 8 bases short and J 4 bases short, with 13 bases between. Germline lookup yields CDR1 MNHEY and CDR2 SVGEGT. CDR3 residues: CASRGIVSDTQYF. In DNA form, the CDR3 reads TGTGCCAGCCGCGGAATAGTCTCAGATACGCAGTATTTT.

The chain links TRBV5-1 to TRBJ1-6; TRBD1 is a possible D gene (6 bases). From germline, CDR1 is SGHRS and CDR2 YFSETQ. Trimming took off 3 bases at V and 8 bases at J, with 12 bases between the two ends. This CDR3 contains 14 residues. The CDR3 bases are TGCGCCAGCAGCTCACAGGGTCAGGATTCACCCCTCCACTTT. Translated, it gives CASSSQGQDSPLHF.

This clonotype was observed many times. The rearrangement links TRBV5-6 to TRBJ2-1; 11 bases align to TRBD2. The CDR3 sequence is 15 residues long. J was trimmed by 2 bases and V by 4 bases; bases with no gene match: 2. Germline V gene lookup returns CDR1 SGHDT and CDR2 YYEEEE. The DNA for the CDR3 is TGTGCCAGCAGCGTAGCGGGGGGGCCCTACAATGAGCAGTTCTTC. Translated: CASSVAGGPYNEQFF.

This clonotype has a handful of counts. The rearrangement joins TRBV12-3 or TRBV12-4 to TRBJ2-3, with unresolved D. Trimming took off 8 bases at V and 0 bases at J, with 21 bases between the two ends. This CDR3 comprises 17 residues. DNA for the CDR3: TGTGCCAGCCACCCCCGAACCAGAGTACCTAGCACAGATACGCAGTATTTT. Translation: CASHPRTRVPSTDTQYF.

This clonotype was counted many times. CDR3 bases: TGCGCCAGCAGCAAGGCCCAGGGTTCTCACACGGAGACCCAGTACTTC. This codes for CASSKAQGSHTETQYF. The V gene is TRBV5-1, the J gene TRBJ2-5; tentative D call: TRBD1 (5 bases). Germline V CDR1 and CDR2: SGHRS, YFSETQ. CDR3 length: 16 amino acids. The ends were cut back, 4 bases at V and 5 bases at J, with 21 bases in the middle.

The V call is TRBV4-2, the J call TRBJ2-3; D remains ambiguous. V was pared by 7 bases and J by 0 bases, with 20 bases between. CDR1 is LGHNA, CDR2 YNFKEQ, per germline. There are 17 residues in the CDR3. The chain's CDR3 is CASTPEAGTTSTDTQYF. Here the CDR3 DNA reads TGTGCCAGCACCCCTGAGGCAGGTACTACTAGCACAGATACGCAGTATTTT.

The DNA of the CDR3 is TGCGCCAGCAGCCAAGAGAGAACAGCGGGTCCCGGGGAGCTGTTTTTT. It yields the protein CASSQERTAGPGELFF. The chain carries TRBV4-3 and TRBJ2-2; tentative D call: TRBD2 (6 bases). This CDR3 comprises 16 residues. Trimming removed 0 bases from V and 6 bases from J, with 14 bases in between. CDR1 and CDR2 from the germline V gene are LGHNA and YSLEER.